This T cell receptor beta chain was documented in a study of blood T cell repertoires in COVID-19. Study-wide context: Sites across the United States, Italy and Spain contributed samples from acute and convalescent COVID-19. PBMCs, B-cell-depleted T cells, or T cells were the source of the cDNA or gDNA that made up the material.

As processed by the authors: Amplification from reference gene primers served as the basis for estimated nucleated cell counts. Assay used: immunoSEQ multiplex PCR; TCRdb lists only in-frame clones, some missing. The DNA was the basis for D and trimming; V, J and clone size are from that table. The data hold about 240,000 clones, with roughly 85% observed a single time. Seattle cases were enrolled at active infection and followed longitudinally. There are 15 residues in the CDR3. Germline V gene lookup returns CDR1 MGHRA and CDR2 YSYEKL. With 6 bases clipped from V and 2 bases from J, the junction kept 8 bases outside the gene matches.

The sample was peripheral blood. The V gene is TRBV4-1, the J gene TRBJ2-3; 7 bases map to TRBD2. The clonotype was recovered from a man aged 50 to 59 with COVID-19, enrolled during active disease. The CDR3 protein is CASRGSGDSTDTQYF. DNA of the CDR3: TGCGCCAGCAGGGGCAGCGGGGACTCCACAGATACGCAGTATTTT.